This T cell receptor (beta chain) was identified during a study of shared clonotypes between healthy human individuals. Every donor, a Caucasian adult, lived in Nashville, Tennessee. The CDR3 loop spans 17 amino acids. CDR1 is LNHDA and CDR2 is SQIVND in the germline V gene (reference sequence). Trimming pared 6 bases from V and 3 bases from J, leaving 23 bases between. This clone was observed a single time. What it binds is unknown. The study ran the assay at deep level. Approximately 200 ng DNA, around 30,000 T cell genomes, went into each sorted-subset replicate PCR. Some clones are missing from TCRdb's copy, which holds only in-frame ones; the method was immunoSEQ multiplex PCR. Among 2 million to 3 million clones listed, 93% were seen once. The study, taken as a whole, reports: The represented genetic and exposure-history diversity was limited by the small number of donors.

The sample consisted of naive CD4+ T cells from PBMCs. Subset specified: CD45RA+ positively selected. This TCR was sampled from a man between 18 and 29 years old in good health. Some clones in this sample may be carry-over from other donors' samples. V and J are TRBV19 and TRBJ1-2, with D perhaps matching TRBD1 (5 bases). CDR3 DNA sequence: TGTGCCAGTAGATCCTTCGCCCGGGACTCAGAATACTATGGCTACACCTTC. The encoded protein is CASRSFARDSEYYGYTF.